This record looks at one TCR beta chain sequence and its context. The CDR3 consists of 14 residues. The V gene's germline CDR1 is LNHNV and CDR2 YYDKDF (reference sequence). The data originate from a study of monozygotic twins with inflammatory bowel disease. For each CDR3 protein, TCRdb gives one entry from its re-call of the 5' RACE reads, without DNA. The sample data list around 100,000 distinct CDR3 sequences. Sequencing was performed on blood. This clonotype was sampled from a human donor with ulcerative colitis or Crohn's disease, or a healthy co-twin of an affected twin (not recorded which). The V and J genes are TRBV15 and TRBJ1-1. CDR3 protein: CATSRDLRHTEAFF. Variable domain in full (rest from reference TRBV15 and TRBJ1-1): DAMVIQNPRYQVTQFGKPVTLSCSQTLNHNVMYWYQQKSSQAPKLLFHYYDKDFNNEADTPDNFQSRRPNTSFCFLDIRSPGLGDTAMYLCATSRDLRHTEAFFGQGTRLTVV.